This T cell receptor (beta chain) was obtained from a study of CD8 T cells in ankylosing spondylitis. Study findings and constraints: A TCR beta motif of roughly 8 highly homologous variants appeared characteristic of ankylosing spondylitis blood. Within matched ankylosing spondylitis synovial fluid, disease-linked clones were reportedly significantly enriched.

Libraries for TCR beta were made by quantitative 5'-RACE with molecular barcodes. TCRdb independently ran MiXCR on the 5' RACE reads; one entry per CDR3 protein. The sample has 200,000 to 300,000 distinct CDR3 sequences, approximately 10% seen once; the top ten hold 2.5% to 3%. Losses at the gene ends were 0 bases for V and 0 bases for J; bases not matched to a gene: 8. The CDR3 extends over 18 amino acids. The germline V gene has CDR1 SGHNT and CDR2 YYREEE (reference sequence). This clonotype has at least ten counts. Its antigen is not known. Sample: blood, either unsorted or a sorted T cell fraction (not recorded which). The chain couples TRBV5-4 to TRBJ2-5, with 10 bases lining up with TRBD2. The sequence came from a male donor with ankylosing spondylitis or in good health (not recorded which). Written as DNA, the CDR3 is TGTGCCAGCAGCTTGGGACTCCGGACTAGCGGATACCAAGAGACCCAGTACTTC. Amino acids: CASSLGLRTSGYQETQYF.